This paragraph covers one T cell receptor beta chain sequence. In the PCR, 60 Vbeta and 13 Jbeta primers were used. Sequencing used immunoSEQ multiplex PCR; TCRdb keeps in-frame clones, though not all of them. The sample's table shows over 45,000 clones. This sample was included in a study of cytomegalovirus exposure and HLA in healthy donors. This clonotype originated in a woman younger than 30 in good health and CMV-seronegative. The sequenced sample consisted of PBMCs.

The CDR3 region is CASSGGGTTYEQYF. DNA of the CDR3: TGCGCCAGCAGCGGGGGGGGGACAACCTACGAGCAGTACTTC. The chain links TRBV5-1 to TRBJ2-7; tentative D call: TRBD2 (7 bases). The germline V gene encodes CDR1 SGHRS and CDR2 YFSETQ. Deletions cut 4 bases from V and 2 bases from J, with 13 bases between. This CDR3 comprises 14 residues.